Described below is a single T cell receptor beta chain sequence and its context. Its antigen is still unknown. The source of the sample is a study of cytomegalovirus exposure and HLA in healthy donors. Study summary: There were more than 350 genotyped donors. Of these, roughly 80% fell in the genetic ancestry cluster associated with self-reported Caucasian donors. Findings and caveats of the study: In a later analysis, a genetic analysis reported fewer productive-TCR N-insertions in an Asian-associated ancestry cluster than the cohort average. It has been reported that TCR beta sequences accurately predicted the HLA-A and HLA-B alleles of most subjects. A later analysis, which compared TCR beta chains of equal frequency, found the HLA-associated ones more clonally expanded.

The PCR had 60 Vbeta and 13 Jbeta primers. Sequencing used immunoSEQ multiplex PCR; TCRdb keeps in-frame clones, though not all of them. Of tens of thousands of clones in the sample, 60% to 80% were seen once. The source of this sequence is a woman between 35 and 50 years old in good health and CMV-seropositive. The sample taken for sequencing was PBMCs.

The CDR3 coding sequence is TGTGCCAGCAGCCGGGTAACCGGGACTAACACCGGGGAGCTGTTTTTT. This gives the protein CASSRVTGTNTGELFF. The chain employs TRBV9 and TRBJ2-2; a possible D gene is TRBD2 (6 bases). The V gene's germline CDR1 is SGDLS and CDR2 YYNGEE. This CDR3 has 16 amino acids. The V and J ends lost 4 bases and 2 bases respectively, with 15 bases between them.